This T cell receptor (beta chain) was captured in a study of cytomegalovirus exposure and HLA in healthy donors. V was clipped by 4 bases and J by 8 bases; unmatched bases: 9. This CDR3 region has 16 residues. Germline V gene lookup returns CDR1 MGHRA and CDR2 YSYEKL. Study results and limitations: Most TCR sequences were seen very rarely across donors, but some public TCRs occurred in many. Later analysis demonstrated an association between a missense DCLRE1C variant and TCR beta V- and J-gene trimming.

Of note for this clone: The antigen remains undetermined.

13 Jbeta primers and 60 Vbeta primers were used for the PCR. TCRdb keeps only in-frame clones here, not all; method: immunoSEQ multiplex PCR. The sample lists 95,000 to 150,000 clones, around 80% occurring once. Healthy people donating bone marrow made up the donors. This receptor was identified in a man in his thirties or forties in good health and CMV-seropositive. This chain joins TRBV4-1 and TRBJ2-2; 11 nucleotides align to TRBD1. The sequencing sample was made of PBMCs. The CDR3 loop reads CASSPFGQGAIGELFF. The CDR3 coding sequence is TGCGCCAGCAGCCCGTTCGGACAGGGGGCGATTGGGGAGCTGTTTTTT.